This T cell receptor (beta chain) is from a study of blood T cell repertoires in COVID-19. Study summary: Both acute and convalescent COVID-19 samples were obtained from the United States, Italy and Spain. The cDNA or gDNA used as material had been derived from T cells, B-cell-depleted T cells, or PBMCs.

Germline values: CDR1 LGHNA, CDR2 YNFKEQ. J was trimmed by 2 bases and V by 0 bases; bases with no gene match: 1. This CDR3 is built from 15 residues. Methods used by the authors: Estimated nucleated cell counts came from reference gene primer amplification. TCRdb's copy holds only in-frame clones and misses some; the assay was immunoSEQ multiplex PCR. Clone size and the V and J calls come from that table; the DNA yielded D and trimming. This table has around 270,000 clones, about 87% appearing once. The chain is built from TRBV4-2 and TRBJ1-2; 9 nucleotides match TRBD1. The receptor's source is a man in his sixties who had recovered from COVID-19. The specimen was peripheral blood. The CDR3 region is CASSQEDRGNYGYTF. DNA of the CDR3: TGTGCCAGCAGCCAAGAGGACAGGGGAAACTATGGCTACACCTTC.